The 21 T cell receptor beta chains listed next were all sequenced from one sample in a study of blood T cell repertoires in COVID-19. Profiling relied on immunoSEQ multiplex PCR, and the TCRdb table lists in-frame clones only, not all of them. This sample has 200,000 to 300,000 clones; 75% to 90% occur once, and the top ten carry less than 1.6%. The sample consisted of peripheral blood. The receptors were gathered from a woman aged 40 to 50 who had recovered from COVID-19.

This clone was counted a few times. V usage is TRBV3-1 (or the pseudogene TRBV3-2) and J usage is TRBJ1-1; tentatively, D is TRBD1 (5 bases). The CDR3 is 16 amino acids. Germline V gene data show CDR1 as LGHDT and CDR2 as YNNKEL (reference sequence). V lost 3 bases and J 1 base, leaving 15 bases between the germline ends. The CDR3 region is CASSQTPGLRNTEAFF. Here the CDR3 DNA reads TGTGCCAGCAGCCAGACCCCGGGACTTCGGAACACTGAAGCTTTCTTT.

The chain uses TRBV5-1 and TRBJ2-5, with D possibly TRBD2 on 7 matching bases. The CDR3 totals 14 residues. V lost 4 bases and J lost 5, with 15 bases in between. CDR1 and CDR2 from the germline V gene are SGHRS and YFSETQ. The chain's CDR3 is CASSPWAGAETQYF. The CDR3 DNA sequence: TGCGCCAGCAGCCCGTGGGCGGGGGCGGAGACCCAGTACTTC.

The CDR3 DNA follows: TGCGCCAGCAGCTTATCGCCCCCGTTAGCCGGGGAGCTGTTTTTT. Translation gives CASSLSPPLAGELFF. The V call is TRBV5-1, the J call TRBJ2-2; D ambiguous. V shed 2 bases and J shed 6 bases, with 14 bases lying between them. Per the germline V gene, CDR1 is SGHRS and CDR2 is YFSETQ. The CDR3 is made up of 15 amino acids.

The gene calls are TRBV19 and TRBJ2-2; D is ambiguous. The CDR3 loop spans 12 amino acids. The ends were cut back, 3 bases at V and 6 bases at J, with 5 bases in the middle. The germline CDR1 and CDR2 sequences are LNHDA and SQIVND (reference sequence). The CDR3 reads CASSIRAGELFF. In DNA form, the CDR3 reads TGTGCCAGTAGTATTCGAGCCGGGGAGCTGTTTTTT. The entire variable domain, with the rest obtained from reference TRBV19 and TRBJ2-2, is as follows: DGGITQSPKYLFRKEGQNVTLSCEQNLNHDAMYWYRQDPGQGLRLIYYSQIVNDFQKGDIAEGYSVSREKKESFPLTVTSAQKNPTAFYLCASSIRAGELFFGEGSRLTVL.

J is TRBJ1-5 and V is TRBV19; D gene ambiguous. This CDR3 has 15 amino acids. V lost 1 base, J lost 2 bases, and 9 bases lay in between. Per germline, CDR1 LNHDA and CDR2 SQIVND (reference sequence). The CDR3 nucleotides read TGTGCCAGTAGTATAGTTCGGCAGGGCAATCAGCCCCAGCATTTT. Its translation is CASSIVRQGNQPQHF. The full variable domain, in which reference TRBV19 and TRBJ1-5 provide the parts outside the CDR3, is DGGITQSPKYLFRKEGQNVTLSCEQNLNHDAMYWYRQDPGQGLRLIYYSQIVNDFQKGDIAEGYSVSREKKESFPLTVTSAQKNPTAFYLCASSIVRQGNQPQHFGDGTRLSIL.

J is TRBJ2-3 and V is TRBV2; 7 positions agree with TRBD2. The CDR3 spans 16 residues. The V gene's germline CDR1 is SNHLY and CDR2 FYNNEI. Unmatched junction bases numbered 8, after V lost 5 bases and J lost 0 bases. For the CDR3, the DNA is TGTGCCAGCAGTATTTTGAGCGGGACTAGCACAGATACGCAGTATTTT. Protein product: CASSILSGTSTDTQYF. Full variable domain (remainder filled in from reference TRBV2 and TRBJ2-3): EPEVTQTPSHQVTQMGQEVILRCVPISNHLYFYWYRQILGQKVEFLVSFYNNEISEKSEIFDDQFSVERPDGSNFTLKIRSTKLEDSAMYFCASSILSGTSTDTQYFGPGTRLTVL.

CDR3 loop: CASSLGPLRGYTF. CDR3 nucleotide sequence: TGTGCCAGCAGTTTGGGGCCGCTCCGGGGCTACACCTTC. This chain connects TRBV12-3 or TRBV12-4 to TRBJ1-2; the D gene is possibly TRBD1 (5 bases). This CDR3 contains 13 residues. V was clipped by 3 bases and J by 8 bases, with 13 bases between them.

V gene TRBV7-8 combines with J gene TRBJ2-1; 8 bases agree with TRBD1. The V segment lost 5 bases and the J segment 1 base; nucleotides outside the gene matches: 4. The CDR3 spans 15 residues. Germline loops: CDR1 SGHVS, CDR2 FQNEAQ. The DNA of the CDR3 is TGTGCCAGCAGCGCTTGGACAGGGTCCTACAATGAGCAGTTCTTC. Protein: CASSAWTGSYNEQFF.

V usage is TRBV7-2 and J usage is TRBJ2-1, with D hard to call. CDR1 SGHTA and CDR2 FQGNSA come from the germline V gene. The V end lost 1 base, the J end lost 7 bases, and 8 bases lay between the germline ends. The CDR3 runs 13 residues. The CDR3 reads CASSLGGRNEQFF. Written as DNA, the CDR3 is TGTGCCAGCAGCTTAGGAGGTCGTAATGAGCAGTTCTTC.

This rearrangement joins TRBV1 to TRBJ2-5; TRBD2, the table's D call, was not compared with the DNA. TRBV1 is a pseudogene locus. The CDR3 is made up of 24 amino acids. CDR3 sequence reads: CTSSQEVVLIGTSGGAKYQETQYF. The CDR3 bases are TGCACCAGCAGCCAAGAAGTTGTCTTAATCGGGACTAGCGGGGGAGCTAAGTACCAAGAGACCCAGTACTTC.

This clone has only a few counts. The chain uses TRBV11-3 and TRBJ1-1; perhaps TRBD1 as D (6 bases). The V end lost 0 bases, the J end lost 5 bases, and 22 bases lay between the germline ends. The CDR3 consists of 18 residues. Germline assignment: CDR1 SGHNT and CDR2 YENEEA. The CDR3 here is CASSLERWDTLPETEAFF. The CDR3 nucleotides are TGTGCCAGCAGCTTAGAGAGGTGGGACACCCTGCCGGAGACTGAAGCTTTCTTT.

The rearrangement links TRBV5-1 to TRBJ1-1; D remains ambiguous. Trimming removed 0 bases from V and 10 bases from J, with 13 bases in between. Germline CDR1 SGHRS, CDR2 YFSETQ. The CDR3 is made up of 13 amino acids. DNA of the CDR3: TGCGCCAGCAGCTTGGCCGAGGGCTTGGGAGCTTTCTTT. Translation gives CASSLAEGLGAFF.

The gene calls are TRBV3-1 (or the pseudogene TRBV3-2) and TRBJ1-2; no firm D call. V shed 3 bases and J shed 7 bases, with 15 bases lying between them. Germline values: CDR1 LGHDT, CDR2 YNNKEL (reference sequence). CDR3 length: 14 amino acids. CDR3 in amino acids: CASSQEDLPFGYTF. The CDR3, as DNA: TGTGCCAGCAGCCAGGAGGACCTTCCTTTTGGCTACACCTTC.

The chain is built from TRBV13 and TRBJ1-2, with TRBD1 matching over 8 bases. The CDR3 consists of 13 residues. Per germline, CDR1 PRHDT and CDR2 FYEKMQ (reference sequence). With V trimmed by 4 bases and J by 4 bases, 2 bases remained unmatched. CDR3: CASSSGQVYGYTF. In DNA form, the CDR3 reads TGTGCCAGCAGCTCGGGACAGGTCTATGGCTACACCTTC.

The J gene is TRBJ2-7, the V gene TRBV7-2; 9 bases are shared with TRBD1. The V segment lost 5 bases and the J segment 6 bases; nucleotides outside the gene matches: 11. Germline V gives CDR1 SGHTA, CDR2 FQGNSA. This CDR3 region has 15 residues. The CDR3 spells CASSPGLGQGAEQYF. CDR3 coding DNA: TGTGCCAGCAGCCCGGGCTTGGGACAGGGAGCCGAGCAGTACTTC.

The chain links TRBV2 to TRBJ1-3; 7 bases match TRBD1. V lost 4 bases and J lost 3; bases outside the gene matches: 9. The CDR3 is made up of 16 amino acids. CDR1 SNHLY and CDR2 FYNNEI come from the germline V gene. CDR3 DNA sequence: TGTGCCAGCAGTGCCCCCCCCAGGACAGGTGGAAACACCATATATTTT. Its protein product is CASSAPPRTGGNTIYF.

For the CDR3, the DNA is TGCGCCAGCAGCTTGGGAACGGAGAAAGCTCAGTTCTTC. Translating gives CASSLGTEKAQFF. This rearrangement joins TRBV5-1 to TRBJ2-1; no reliable D call. From germline, CDR1 is SGHRS and CDR2 YFSETQ. The CDR3 is 13 amino acids. V lost 0 bases and J 13 bases, leaving 14 bases between the germline ends.

The chain couples TRBV2 to TRBJ1-5; a possible D gene is TRBD1 (6 bases). Germline V lookup: CDR1 SNHLY, CDR2 FYNNEI. V was shortened by 7 bases and J by 2 bases, with 9 bases between the two germline ends. This CDR3 comprises 13 residues. The CDR3 region is CASKGVGNQPQHF. The CDR3 DNA reads TGTGCCAGCAAGGGGGTTGGCAATCAGCCCCAGCATTTT.

CDR3 sequence (DNA): TGTGCCAGCAGCCGGGGCAACACCATATATTTT. Its translation is CASSRGNTIYF. V gene TRBV3-1 (or the pseudogene TRBV3-2) combines with J gene TRBJ1-3, with D perhaps matching TRBD1 (5 bases). The CDR3 length is 11 residues. V lost 4 bases to trimming and J lost 7 bases, with 5 bases between them. Germline V gene data show CDR1 as LGHDT and CDR2 as YNNKEL (reference sequence).

The gene calls are TRBV4-1 and TRBJ2-5; 7 bases align to TRBD1. Trimming removed 4 bases from V and 4 bases from J; junction bases left unmatched: 9. CDR1 and CDR2 (germline): MGHRA, YSYEKL. There are 15 residues in the CDR3. The CDR3: CASSPRQGLRETQYF. DNA of the CDR3: TGCGCCAGCAGCCCAAGACAGGGTCTGAGAGAGACCCAGTACTTC.

This clone was seen only once. The J gene is TRBJ2-5, the V gene TRBV18, with 9 bases identical to TRBD1. Losses at the gene ends were 0 bases for V and 4 bases for J; bases not matched to a gene: 3. The CDR3 runs 15 residues. CDR1 is KGHSH and CDR2 is LQKENI in the germline V gene. CDR3 coding DNA: TGTGCCAGCTCACCACCGTCGGGACAGGGAGAGACCCAGTACTTC. This translates into CASSPPSGQGETQYF.